The 27 T cell receptor beta chains given below trace back to one sample, sequenced in a study of T cell clonotyping in hematopoietic cell transplantation. The time point is: recipient sample about 28 days before transplant, after cytoreduction. TCRdb's table, derived via immunoSEQ multiplex PCR, lists solely in-frame clones and lacks some. The sample lists about 16,000 clones; 93% were seen once. This specimen was peripheral blood mononuclear cells, taken before stem cell transplant. The source of these receptors is a young man with biphenotypic leukemia. Some clones in this sample may be carry-over from other donors' samples.

The sample holds one count of this clone. The chain has TRBV6-5 and TRBJ1-2; unclear D gene. Germline V gives CDR1 MNHEY, CDR2 SVGAGI. With 5 bases removed from V and 4 bases from J, the gap between germline ends came to 11 bases. CDR3 size: 13 residues. CDR3 nucleotides: TGTGCCAGCAGTCAAACAAGGAGCTATGGCTACACCTTC. It specifies CASSQTRSYGYTF.

The DNA for the CDR3 is TGTGCCAGCGGAGGGCAGGGGATCCACGAGCAGTACTTC. Its translation: CASGGQGIHEQYF. The chain uses TRBV7-9 and TRBJ2-7, with D perhaps being TRBD1 or TRBD2 (6 bases each). CDR3 size: 13 residues. V was clipped by 8 bases and J by 5 bases, with 16 bases between them. Germline V gives CDR1 SEHNR, CDR2 FQNEAQ (reference sequence).

V is TRBV7-2 and J is TRBJ2-2; D unresolved. The CDR3 totals 15 residues. The germline V gene has CDR1 SGHTA and CDR2 FQGNSA. Trimming shortened V by 1 base and J by 0 bases, and 6 bases separated the two germline ends. The CDR3 reads CASSLGQSNTGELFF. The CDR3, as DNA: TGTGCCAGCAGCTTAGGTCAGTCGAACACCGGGGAGCTGTTTTTT.

As DNA, the CDR3 is TGCGCCAGCAGCCAAGATTTGATTGGGCGGACAGGCACCGGGGAGCTGTTTTTT. Protein product: CASSQDLIGRTGTGELFF. The chain combines TRBV4-1 with TRBJ2-2; TRBD1 matches at 7 bases. The CDR3 is 18 amino acids. CDR1 and CDR2 (germline): MGHRA, YSYEKL. V trimming: 0 bases; J trimming: 4 bases; junction bases outside the gene matches: 11.

The CDR3 is CASTRREHNEQFF. The CDR3 DNA reads as TGTGCCAGCACCCGGCGGGAGCACAATGAGCAGTTCTTC. The chain uses TRBV7-2 and TRBJ2-1; 7 bases align to TRBD2. Germline-derived CDR1 and CDR2 are SGHTA and FQGNSA. The trim removed 7 bases at V and 5 bases at J, leaving 5 bases unmatched. This CDR3 comprises 13 residues.

The rearrangement joins TRBV7-8 to TRBJ2-2, with a weak D call TRBD1 (6 bases). CDR1 is SGHVS and CDR2 is FQNEAQ in the germline V gene. This CDR3 has 15 residues. Between the trimmed V and J ends, which lost 5 bases and 0 bases, there was a span of 10 bases. The CDR3 DNA reads TGTGCCAGCAGCCGGACAGCCGCGAACACCGGGGAGCTGTTTTTT. Residues: CASSRTAANTGELFF.

V is TRBV4-1 and J is TRBJ2-7; D is uncertain. CDR1 is MGHRA and CDR2 is YSYEKL in the germline V gene. The CDR3 runs to 13 residues. Trimming cost V 1 base and J 3 bases, with 7 bases left between them. The CDR3: CASSQGMIYEQYF. CDR3 in DNA: TGCGCCAGCAGCCAAGGTATGATCTACGAGCAGTACTTC.

This clone was picked up a small number of times. The chain uses TRBV10-3 and TRBJ2-7; 12 nucleotides line up with TRBD2. Looked up from germline, CDR1 is ENHRY and CDR2 is SYGVKD. The CDR3 spans 13 residues. V trimming: 10 bases; J trimming: 2 bases; junction bases outside the gene matches: 3. The CDR3 protein is CATGTSGPYEQYF. The CDR3 DNA sequence: TGTGCCACTGGGACTAGCGGGCCCTACGAGCAGTACTTC.

V gene TRBV27 combines with J gene TRBJ2-1; 8 bases fit TRBD2. Trimming took 10 bases from V and 7 from J; bases not matched to a gene: 15. The length of the CDR3 is 15 residues. CDR1 MNHEY and CDR2 SMNVEV come from the germline V gene (reference sequence). The CDR3 nucleotides are TGTGCCACCCTTCGGGAGGGGGGCCTAAGGAATGAGCAGTTCTTC. Protein: CATLREGGLRNEQFF.

The chain is built from TRBV25-1 and TRBJ2-7; 9 bases line up with TRBD1. CDR3 length equals 14 residues. Germline CDR1 and CDR2: MGHDK and SYGVNS. With V trimmed by 1 base and J by 6 bases, 4 bases remained unmatched. CDR3 sequence: CASSEWGTGTEQYF. The CDR3 DNA sequence: TGTGCCAGCAGTGAATGGGGGACAGGGACCGAGCAGTACTTC.

As DNA, the CDR3 is TGTGCCAGCAGCCCTAAGACAGGGGGGACTGGGGCCAACGTCCTGACTTTC. Protein product: CASSPKTGGTGANVLTF. This chain links TRBV7-2 with TRBJ2-6; the match to TRBD1 covers 9 bases. The CDR3 is 17 residues long. Germline CDR1 SGHTA, CDR2 FQGNSA. J was trimmed by 2 bases and V by 5 bases; bases with no gene match: 7.

This sequence joins TRBV7-6 and TRBJ1-2, with TRBD1 identical over 7 bases. CDR1 is SGHVS and CDR2 is FNYEAQ in the germline V gene. V lost 1 base and J lost 6; bases outside the gene matches: 2. This CDR3 spans 13 amino acids. Here the CDR3 reads CASSLEQGNGYTF. The CDR3 DNA reads TGTGCCAGCAGCTTAGAACAGGGGAATGGCTACACCTTC.

This chain links TRBV5-4 with TRBJ1-6; 12 bases are shared with TRBD1. Per germline, CDR1 SGHNT and CDR2 YYREEE (reference sequence). The CDR3 sequence is 15 residues long. With V trimmed by 4 bases and J by 11 bases, 7 bases remained unmatched. The CDR3: CASSPGTGGGTPLHF. Here the CDR3 DNA reads TGTGCCAGCAGCCCTGGGACAGGGGGCGGGACACCCCTCCACTTT.

The chain links TRBV5-1 to TRBJ1-2; 11 bases line up with TRBD1. The CDR3 has 15 amino acids. Trimming at V came to 0 bases and at J to 4 bases, leaving 2 bases not matched to a gene. CDR1 and CDR2 from the germline V gene are SGHRS and YFSETQ. CDR3 protein: CASSLGGQGAYGYTF. The CDR3 DNA follows: TGCGCCAGCAGCTTGGGAGGACAGGGGGCCTATGGCTACACCTTC.

The chain has TRBV5-1 and TRBJ1-1; 7 bases match TRBD1. Losses at the gene ends were 1 base for V and 1 base for J; bases not matched to a gene: 4. The CDR3 has 15 residues. Per germline, CDR1 SGHRS and CDR2 YFSETQ. This CDR3 reads CASSLSGGQNTEAFF. The CDR3 DNA reads as TGCGCCAGCAGCTTGTCAGGGGGTCAGAACACTGAAGCTTTCTTT.

This clone was counted once. The chain uses TRBV18 and TRBJ2-5; possible D gene TRBD1, 7 bases. This CDR3 contains 13 residues. V was cut by 3 bases and J by 5 bases, with 10 bases left in between. The germline CDR1 and CDR2 sequences are KGHSH and LQKENI. The CDR3: CASSPPGGETQYF. Here the CDR3 DNA reads TGTGCCAGCTCACCCCCAGGGGGGGAGACCCAGTACTTC. The entire variable domain, with the rest obtained from reference TRBV18 and TRBJ2-5, is as follows: NAGVMQNPRHLVRRRGQEARLRCSPMKGHSHVYWYRQLPEEGLKFMVYLQKENIIDESGMPKERFSAEFPKEGPSILRIQQVVRGDSAAYFCASSPPGGETQYFGPGTRLLVL.

This clone was counted a single time. The rearrangement joins TRBV29-1 to TRBJ1-2; no clear D gene. The CDR3 extends over 12 amino acids. CDR1 and CDR2 (germline): SQVTM, ANQGSEA. The V gene lost 1 base and the J gene lost 6 bases, with 9 bases spanning the gap. The chain's CDR3 is CSVEGAGNGYTF. The DNA for the CDR3 is TGCAGCGTTGAAGGCGCGGGAAATGGCTACACCTTC.

The chain recombines TRBV4-1 with TRBJ1-6; maybe TRBD1 (5 bases). V was pared by 1 base and J by 5 bases, with 15 bases between. The CDR3 has 17 residues. Germline loops: CDR1 MGHRA, CDR2 YSYEKL. The CDR3 sequence: CASSQGEEGLDNSPLHF. The CDR3, as DNA: TGCGCCAGCAGCCAAGGAGAGGAGGGGTTGGATAATTCACCCCTCCACTTT.

The V and J genes are TRBV7-9 and TRBJ1-5; 8 nucleotides line up with TRBD1. Losses at the gene ends were 1 base for V and 2 bases for J; bases not matched to a gene: 7. The V gene's germline CDR1 is SEHNR and CDR2 FQNEAQ (reference sequence). This CDR3 has 17 residues. The CDR3 nucleotides are TGTGCCAGCAGCTTAGGGATCGGACAGGGAGGCAATCAGCCCCAGCATTTT. Encoded protein: CASSLGIGQGGNQPQHF.

J is TRBJ2-7 and V is TRBV23-1, with 7 bases fitting TRBD1. TRBV23-1 is noted as an ORF with a role that remains uncertain. With 3 bases clipped from V and 4 bases from J, the junction kept 9 bases outside the gene matches. The length of the CDR3 is 15 residues. The CDR3 bases are TGCGCCAGCAGTCAGGACCGGGACAGAGCTTACGAGCAGTACTTC. This codes for CASSQDRDRAYEQYF.

A remark on this clone: Other DNA variants within this sample encode the same CDR3. The chain uses TRBV5-6 and TRBJ2-5, with TRBD1 as a possible D gene (6 bases). The CDR3 sequence is 13 residues long. Germline V gene lookup returns CDR1 SGHDT and CDR2 YYEEEE. With 0 bases removed from V and 4 bases from J, the gap between germline ends came to 7 bases. The DNA of the CDR3 is TGTGCCAGCAGCTTGGGCAGGGGAGAGACCCAGTACTTC. This gives the protein CASSLGRGETQYF.

The rearrangement links TRBV7-9 to TRBJ1-6; D gene uncertain. Germline CDR1 reads SEHNR; CDR2 reads FQNEAQ (reference sequence). V lost 4 bases and J lost 5, with 18 bases in between. CDR3 length equals 17 residues. In nucleotides, the CDR3 is TGTGCCAGCAGCTCCTCCTCCGAGGGCTTCCATAATTCACCCCTCCACTTT. The encoded protein is CASSSSSEGFHNSPLHF. Full variable domain (rest looked up from reference TRBV7-9 and TRBJ1-6): DTGVSQNPRHKITKRGQNVTFRCDPISEHNRLYWYRQTLGQGPEFLTYFQNEAQLEKSRLLSDRFSAERPKGSFSTLEIQRTEQGDSAMYLCASSSSSEGFHNSPLHFGNGTRLTVT.

The chain has TRBV7-2 and TRBJ1-1; unclear D gene. Germline V lookup: CDR1 SGHTA, CDR2 FQGNSA. V was shortened by 0 bases and J by 6 bases, with 11 bases between the two germline ends. The CDR3 covers 14 residues. The CDR3 reads CASSLAAWAAEAFF. Here the CDR3 DNA reads TGTGCCAGCAGCTTAGCGGCATGGGCGGCTGAAGCTTTCTTT.

The chain recombines TRBV25-1 with TRBJ1-4; D remains unclear. Trimming took off 6 bases at V and 5 bases at J, with 1 base between the two ends. Looked up from germline, CDR1 is MGHDK and CDR2 is SYGVNS. The CDR3 loop spans 10 amino acids. The CDR3 DNA follows: TGTGCCAGCAGAAATGAAAAACTGTTTTTT. Protein sequence: CASRNEKLFF.

V is TRBV2 and J is TRBJ1-5, with D possibly TRBD1 on 5 matching bases. V gave up 6 bases and J gave up 2 bases, with 11 bases separating them. Germline CDR1 SNHLY, CDR2 FYNNEI. CDR3 length: 14 amino acids. The DNA of the CDR3 is TGTGCCAGCAGCGAGACAGTCGGCAATCAGCCCCAGCATTTT. Translated: CASSETVGNQPQHF.

The CDR3 sequence: CASSLEGGGYTF. The DNA for the CDR3 is TGTGCCAGCAGCTTAGAGGGGGGAGGCTACACCTTC. This chain uses TRBV7-9 with TRBJ1-2, with TRBD1 as a possible D gene (6 bases). V gave up 1 base and J gave up 8 bases, with 8 bases separating them. Germline assignment: CDR1 SEHNR and CDR2 FQNEAQ (reference sequence). The CDR3 sequence is 12 residues long.

This clone was seen a single time. This chain joins TRBV7-2 and TRBJ1-2, with D possibly TRBD1 on 5 matching bases. V lost 1 base and J lost 8, with 14 bases in between. The CDR3 contains 14 residues. Looked up from germline, CDR1 is SGHTA and CDR2 is FQGNSA. The CDR3 here is CASSLEAGLGGYTF. As DNA, the CDR3 is TGTGCCAGCAGCTTAGAGGCAGGGCTAGGGGGCTACACCTTC.